One and the same sample provided the 27 T cell receptor beta chains below, sequenced in a study of identifying expanded T cells in peripheral blood. Profiling relied on immunoSEQ multiplex PCR, and the TCRdb table lists in-frame clones only, not all of them. The sample consists of approximately 92,000 clones, more than 75% of them appearing once. Sequences were obtained from blood. Every receptor here comes from a person aged 18-70 years in good health.

The chain links TRBV6-1 to TRBJ2-7; perhaps TRBD2 as D (5 bases). The CDR3 is 15 amino acids. Germline V gene lookup returns CDR1 MNHNS and CDR2 SASEGT. Trimming stripped 1 base from V and 2 bases from J, with 12 bases between. CDR3 bases: TGTGCCAGCAGTGAAGGAGGGTTGAACCCCTACGAGCAGTACTTC. As protein: CASSEGGLNPYEQYF.

The J gene is TRBJ1-1, the V gene TRBV7-8, with TRBD1 matching 7 bases. The CDR3 is 14 amino acids. J lost 5 bases, V lost 3 bases, and 6 bases had no gene match. The germline CDR1 and CDR2 sequences are SGHVS and FQNEAQ. The CDR3 spells CASSFSRGRTEAFF. The CDR3, as DNA: TGTGCCAGCAGCTTTTCAAGGGGGCGGACTGAAGCTTTCTTT.

V is TRBV25-1 and J is TRBJ1-3, with unresolved D. Germline V gene sequence: CDR1 MGHDK, CDR2 SYGVNS. V lost 3 bases, J lost 2 bases, and 8 bases lay in between. The CDR3 is made up of 14 amino acids. The CDR3 spells CASSDPVPGNTIYF. CDR3 DNA: TGTGCCAGCAGTGACCCGGTCCCTGGAAACACCATATATTTT.

The chain recombines TRBV30 with TRBJ1-2, with 8 bases fitting TRBD1. The V segment lost 1 base and the J segment 4 bases; nucleotides outside the gene matches: 17. From germline, CDR1 is GTSNPN and CDR2 SVGIG (reference sequence). The CDR3 has 18 amino acids. CDR3 bases: TGTGCCTGGAGTGATCTACAGGGGGGAGCCCCAGGGGGCTATGGCTACACCTTC. It codes for CAWSDLQGGAPGGYGYTF.

The rearrangement links TRBV7-2 to TRBJ2-1; D unresolved. The V and J ends lost 3 bases and 8 bases respectively, with 11 bases between them. The CDR3 spans 13 residues. The germline V gene has CDR1 SGHTA and CDR2 FQGNSA. The CDR3 loop reads CASSFVPKHEQFF. CDR3 in DNA: TGTGCCAGCAGCTTTGTCCCAAAACATGAGCAGTTCTTC. The whole variable domain, filled in from reference TRBV7-2 and TRBJ2-1, reads GAGVSQSPSNKVTEKGKDVELRCDPISGHTALYWYRQSLGQGLEFLIYFQGNSAPDKSGLPSDRFSAERTGGSVSTLTIQRTQQEDSAVYLCASSFVPKHEQFFGPGTRLTVL.

J is TRBJ2-3 and V is TRBV7-8; the D is unclear. V lost 6 bases to trimming and J lost 5 bases, with 15 bases between them. The germline V gene encodes CDR1 SGHVS and CDR2 FQNEAQ. This CDR3 is 14 amino acids long. This CDR3 is CASRPSRPGDTQYF. CDR3 in DNA: TGTGCCAGCAGACCCTCGCGTCCGGGAGATACGCAGTATTTT.

This rearrangement joins TRBV7-2 to TRBJ1-3; D gene uncertain. V was clipped by 2 bases and J by 7 bases, with 6 bases between them. Looked up from germline, CDR1 is SGHTA and CDR2 is FQGNSA. The CDR3 length is 12 residues. The CDR3 coding sequence is TGTGCCAGCAGCTTACGAGATAACACCATATATTTT. This translates into CASSLRDNTIYF.

This sequence joins TRBV29-1 and TRBJ1-2, with unresolved D. This CDR3 region has 12 residues. Germline values: CDR1 SQVTM, CDR2 ANQGSEA. Between the trimmed V and J ends, which lost 1 base and 7 bases, there was a span of 10 bases. DNA for the CDR3: TGCAGCGTTGAAGGGCGCGTAGGTGGCTACACCTTC. It yields the protein CSVEGRVGGYTF.

The rearrangement uses TRBV7-2 and TRBJ1-5; tentatively, D is TRBD1 (5 bases). Germline V gene data show CDR1 as SGHTA and CDR2 as FQGNSA. V shed 2 bases and J shed 6 bases, with 11 bases lying between them. This CDR3 comprises 14 residues. The CDR3 bases are TGTGCCAGCAGCTTATTGTCAGGGTCTCAGCCCCAGCATTTT. Translated, it gives CASSLLSGSQPQHF.

In DNA, the CDR3 is TGTGCCAGCGACGGGGACTACTCCTACGAGCAGTACTTC. Amino acid sequence: CASDGDYSYEQYF. The chain has TRBV2 and TRBJ2-7; 7 nucleotides align to TRBD2. The germline V gene encodes CDR1 SNHLY and CDR2 FYNNEI. CDR3 length: 13 amino acids. After removal of 8 bases from V and 0 bases from J, the junction contained 4 bases not matched to a gene.

V usage is TRBV11-3 and J usage is TRBJ1-4; 7 positions agree with TRBD1. Per germline, CDR1 SGHNT and CDR2 YENEEA. Trimming cost V 5 bases and J 7 bases; bases outside gene matches: 10. The CDR3 loop spans 15 amino acids. Here the CDR3 DNA reads TGTGCCAGCAGCGTCGAGGGAGGGGGCGGTGAAAAACTGTTTTTT. Its protein product is CASSVEGGGGEKLFF.

V usage is TRBV27 and J usage is TRBJ1-1; D ambiguous. The germline V gene encodes CDR1 MNHEY and CDR2 SMNVEV (reference sequence). The V and J ends lost 2 bases and 0 bases respectively, with 4 bases between them. This CDR3 is built from 13 residues. The CDR3 bases are TGTGCCAGCAGTTTAAAAATGAACACTGAAGCTTTCTTT. Its translation is CASSLKMNTEAFF.

The V call is TRBV18, the J call TRBJ1-1; D remains ambiguous. CDR3 length: 16 amino acids. V was cut by 2 bases and J by 0 bases, with 13 bases left in between. Germline CDR1 is KGHSH and CDR2 is LQKENI. This CDR3 is CASSPSEGMVNTEAFF. In DNA form, the CDR3 reads TGTGCCAGCTCACCATCGGAGGGAATGGTGAACACTGAAGCTTTCTTT.

The chain recombines TRBV19 with TRBJ2-3, with 8 bases aligning to TRBD1. V was clipped by 7 bases and J by 5 bases; unmatched bases: 14. The CDR3 sequence is 16 residues long. The germline gives CDR1 LNHDA, CDR2 SQIVND (reference sequence). CDR3 residues: CASMMWATGEKDTQYF. DNA for the CDR3: TGTGCCAGTATGATGTGGGCGACAGGGGAGAAAGATACGCAGTATTTT.

In the case of this clone: A read error may account for a junction end that differs from germline. The chain joins TRBV7-9 to TRBJ2-3, with 7 bases that match TRBD1. CDR1 and CDR2 (germline): SEHNR, FQNEAQ (reference sequence). CDR3 length: 15 amino acids. The CDR3 is CASTSKGASRDTQYF. DNA for the CDR3: TGTGCCAGCACCTCAAAGGGGGCTAGCAGAGATACGCAGTATTTT.

This clone occurred once. The CDR3, as DNA: TGTGCCAGCAGTTACTCGTCGGGGCGGGATAATTCACCCCTCCACTTT. Amino acid sequence: CASSYSSGRDNSPLHF. The genes are TRBV6-5 and TRBJ1-6, with D maybe TRBD1 (5 bases). V was cut by 0 bases and J by 5 bases, with 11 bases left in between. This CDR3 has 16 residues. The germline V gene encodes CDR1 MNHEY and CDR2 SVGAGI.

The chain combines TRBV27 with TRBJ1-6, with D perhaps TRBD1 (5 bases). The germline V and J ends were trimmed by 6 bases and 0 bases, with 15 bases remaining between them. Germline lookup yields CDR1 MNHEY and CDR2 SMNVEV (reference sequence). This CDR3 region has 17 residues. The CDR3 is CASSQGLKSSYNSPLHF. The CDR3 region has the DNA TGTGCCAGCAGCCAGGGACTCAAGAGCTCCTATAATTCACCCCTCCACTTT.

V and J are TRBV11-2 and TRBJ2-1; D unclear. The CDR3 totals 12 residues. Germline V gene lookup returns CDR1 SGHAT and CDR2 FQNNGV. The V end lost 3 bases, the J end lost 5 bases, and 5 bases lay between the germline ends. The CDR3 loop is CASSLIDNEQFF. The CDR3 DNA is TGTGCCAGCAGCTTGATAGACAATGAGCAGTTCTTC.

In this sample, this clone turned up a few times. The rearrangement links TRBV27 to TRBJ1-6; D gene ambiguous. V lost 5 bases and J 14 bases, leaving 16 bases between the germline ends. The CDR3 extends over 13 amino acids. Germline loops: CDR1 MNHEY, CDR2 SMNVEV (reference sequence). The CDR3 region is CASSQDRLNALHF. CDR3 in DNA: TGTGCCAGCAGTCAGGACCGGCTTAACGCCCTCCACTTT.

This chain uses TRBV7-2 with TRBJ2-7; D may correspond to TRBD1 or TRBD2 (6 bases each). The germline V gene has CDR1 SGHTA and CDR2 FQGNSA. V lost 0 bases, J lost 4 bases, and 13 bases lay in between. This CDR3 region has 15 residues. This chain's CDR3 is CASSLALGGAYEQYF. As DNA, the CDR3 is TGTGCCAGCAGCTTAGCCTTGGGGGGCGCTTACGAGCAGTACTTC.

The chain couples TRBV11-2 to TRBJ2-7; no clear D gene. CDR3 length: 14 amino acids. Trimming took 5 bases from V and 7 from J, leaving 18 bases between them. Per germline, CDR1 SGHAT and CDR2 FQNNGV. CDR3 sequence reads: CASSARTEGSEQYF. The CDR3 nucleotides read TGTGCCAGCAGCGCCCGGACGGAAGGCTCGGAGCAGTACTTC.

This chain uses TRBV7-2 with TRBJ2-1; 8 nucleotides align to TRBD2. CDR3 length equals 17 residues. Trimming at V came to 5 bases and at J to 3 bases, leaving 12 bases not matched to a gene. Germline CDR1 and CDR2: SGHTA and FQGNSA. The CDR3 region is CASSPYTGTSYYNEQFF. DNA of the CDR3: TGTGCCAGCAGCCCTTATACCGGGACTAGTTACTACAATGAGCAGTTCTTC.

J is TRBJ2-1 and V is TRBV5-1, with TRBD1 matching 7 bases. The CDR3 contains 17 residues. Unmatched junction bases numbered 8, after V lost 0 bases and J lost 2 bases. Germline lookup yields CDR1 SGHRS and CDR2 YFSETQ. In nucleotides, the CDR3 is TGCGCCAGCAGCTTGGCCGGTCGGCAGGGGGCCTACAATGAGCAGTTCTTC. This gives the protein CASSLAGRQGAYNEQFF. Full variable domain (missing parts from reference TRBV5-1 and TRBJ2-1): KAGVTQTPRYLIKTRGQQVTLSCSPISGHRSVSWYQQTPGQGLQFLFEYFSETQRNKGNFPGRFSGRQFSNSRSEMNVSTLELGDSALYLCASSLAGRQGAYNEQFFGPGTRLTVL.

The genes are TRBV7-9 and TRBJ1-2, with D possibly matching TRBD1 (6 bases). Trimming left V 3 bases short and J 2 bases short, with 7 bases between. The CDR3 extends over 13 amino acids. The germline V gene has CDR1 SEHNR and CDR2 FQNEAQ (reference sequence). CDR3 protein: CASSLDSNYGYTF. In DNA, the CDR3 is TGTGCCAGCAGCTTGGACAGCAACTATGGCTACACCTTC.

The chain uses TRBV9 and TRBJ1-3, with 7 positions matching TRBD1. V trimming: 5 bases; J trimming: 10 bases; junction bases outside the gene matches: 6. CDR1 and CDR2 (germline): SGDLS, YYNGEE. The CDR3 loop spans 12 amino acids. For the CDR3, the DNA is TGTGCCAGCAGGCCTCAACAGGGGACCATATATTTT. It specifies CASRPQQGTIYF.

The rearrangement joins TRBV5-1 to TRBJ2-3; tentative D call: TRBD1 (5 bases). This CDR3 is built from 14 residues. V was shortened by 0 bases and J by 0 bases, with 5 bases between the two germline ends. Germline CDR1 and CDR2: SGHRS and YFSETQ. CDR3 coding DNA: TGCGCCAGCAGCTTGGGACAGAGCACAGATACGCAGTATTTT. It encodes CASSLGQSTDTQYF.

V usage is TRBV5-1 and J usage is TRBJ1-6; 12 positions agree with TRBD1. The ends lost 2 bases at V and 6 bases at J; junction bases unmatched: 3. Germline V gives CDR1 SGHRS, CDR2 YFSETQ. The CDR3 covers 16 residues. In nucleotides, the CDR3 is TGCGCCAGCAGCTTACAGGGACAGGGGGCTAATTCACCCCTCCACTTT. Translation: CASSLQGQGANSPLHF.